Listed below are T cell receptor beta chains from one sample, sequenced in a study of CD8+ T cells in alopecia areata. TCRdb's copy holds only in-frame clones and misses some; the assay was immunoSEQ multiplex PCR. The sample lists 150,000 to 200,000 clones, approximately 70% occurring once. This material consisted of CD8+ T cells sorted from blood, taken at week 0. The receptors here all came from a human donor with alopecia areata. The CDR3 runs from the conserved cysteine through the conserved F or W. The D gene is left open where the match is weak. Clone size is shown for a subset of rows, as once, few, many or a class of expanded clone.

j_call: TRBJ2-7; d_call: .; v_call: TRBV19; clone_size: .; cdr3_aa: CASSMAQSSYEQYF; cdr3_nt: TGTGCCAGTAGTATGGCACAGTCCTCCTACGAGCAGTACTTC
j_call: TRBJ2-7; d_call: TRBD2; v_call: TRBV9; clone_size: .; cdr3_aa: CASSVATGGYEQYF; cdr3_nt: TGTGCCAGCAGCGTAGCGACGGGGGGTTACGAGCAGTACTTC
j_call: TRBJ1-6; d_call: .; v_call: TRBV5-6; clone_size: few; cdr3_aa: CASSLGEQATRRPLHF; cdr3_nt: TGTGCCAGCAGCTTGGGAGAGCAGGCAACAAGGAGACCCCTCCACTTT
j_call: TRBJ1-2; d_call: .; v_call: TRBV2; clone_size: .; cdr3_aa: CASSVRTGDGYTF; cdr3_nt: TGTGCCAGCAGTGTTCGGACGGGCGACGGCTACACCTTC
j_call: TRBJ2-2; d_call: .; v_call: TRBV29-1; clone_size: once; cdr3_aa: CSFLLGDTGELFF; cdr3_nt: TGCAGTTTCCTCCTCGGGGATACCGGGGAGCTGTTTTTT
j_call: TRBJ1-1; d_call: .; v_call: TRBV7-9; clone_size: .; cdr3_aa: CASRVGGSLNTEAFF; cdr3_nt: TGTGCCAGCAGGGTGGGCGGCAGCCTGAACACTGAAGCTTTCTTT
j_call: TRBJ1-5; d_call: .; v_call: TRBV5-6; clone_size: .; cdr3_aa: CASSLAKAAANQPQHF; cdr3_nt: TGTGCCAGCAGCTTGGCCAAGGCAGCTGCAAATCAGCCCCAGCATTTT
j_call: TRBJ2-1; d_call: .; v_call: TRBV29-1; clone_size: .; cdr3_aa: CSVEGGPSYNEQFF; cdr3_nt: TGCAGCGTTGAAGGAGGGCCGTCCTACAATGAGCAGTTCTTC
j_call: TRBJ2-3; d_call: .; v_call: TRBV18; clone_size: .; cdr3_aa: CASSPPRVGPSDTQYF; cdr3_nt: TGTGCCAGCTCACCACCGCGTGTTGGGCCCAGCGATACGCAGTATTTT
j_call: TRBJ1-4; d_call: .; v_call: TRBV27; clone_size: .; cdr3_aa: CASSRRGRVAEKLFF; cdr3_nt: TGTGCCAGCAGCCGAAGGGGGAGGGTGGCTGAAAAACTGTTTTTT
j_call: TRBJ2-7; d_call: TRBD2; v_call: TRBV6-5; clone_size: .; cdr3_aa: CASSYLLATYEQYF; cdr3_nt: TGTGCCAGCAGTTATCTACTAGCGACCTACGAGCAGTACTTC
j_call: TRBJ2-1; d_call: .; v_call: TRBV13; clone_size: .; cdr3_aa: CASSLWDEQFF; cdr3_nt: TGTGCCAGCAGCTTGTGGGATGAGCAGTTCTTC
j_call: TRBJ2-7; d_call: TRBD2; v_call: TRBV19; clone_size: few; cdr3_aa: CASAPSGGGQYEQYF; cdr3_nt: TGTGCCAGTGCTCCCTCCGGCGGGGGGCAGTACGAGCAGTACTTC
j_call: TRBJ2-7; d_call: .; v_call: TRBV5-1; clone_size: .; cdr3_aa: CASSLGQYYEQYF; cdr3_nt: TGCGCCAGCAGCTTGGGACAATACTACGAGCAGTACTTC
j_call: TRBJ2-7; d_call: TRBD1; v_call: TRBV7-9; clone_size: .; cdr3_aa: CASSLVADRTYEQYF; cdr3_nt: TGTGCCAGCAGCTTAGTGGCGGACAGGACCTACGAGCAGTACTTC